Sequencing of this T cell receptor (beta chain) was carried out in a study of shared clonotypes between healthy human individuals (dated by TCRdb to 2019 to 2021). For the wider study: The cohort comprised two women and a few men aged 18 to 49 years. For each donor, three plates each were used for CD4 naive and CD4 memory, two plates were used for CD8 naive, and one plate was used for CD8 memory. To estimate repertoire size and how much clonotypes are shared between individuals, the study performed deep sequencing of blood TCR repertoires from about five healthy adults. To increase sequencing depth and limit assay-specific biases, different laboratories used diverse techniques to prepare libraries and sequence TCR repertoires. Per donor, leukapheresis produced somewhere between about 0.94 and 9 billion PBMCs.

About this clone: It has no known antigen specificity. No per-base quality is available; no much larger clone lies one base away.

What the authors observed across the whole study: Across four donors, around 5.4% of naive CD4, roughly 3.3% of naive CD8, under 2.5% of memory CD4, and roughly 0.4% of memory CD8 clonotypes were shared. Pairwise subsampling led to the expectation that sequencing depth would affect the degree of clonotype sharing among donors. Estimated clonotype richness was generally larger for naive than for memory subsets. The small number of donors limited the genetic and exposure-history diversity represented. Compared with non-shared clonotypes, clonotypes shared by all four sorted-subset donors had higher generation probabilities. Incomplete sequencing was indicated by rarefaction of sorted-subset datasets, despite the large sequencing depth. Sampling was restricted to blood, and TCR repertoires in tissue are likely to differ from TCR repertoires in blood.

TCR CDR3 regions were amplified from genomic DNA by multiplex PCR using the deep immunoSEQ assay. Extracted genomic DNA from each cell subset was distributed evenly across all wells of several immunoSEQ 96-well plates, and each plate was treated as a replicate. Each replicate PCR for sorted subsets received about 210 ng genomic DNA, equal to about 29,000 T cell genomes. The purified libraries were quantified using a Qubit 3.0 fluorometer, sized with a Bioanalyzer 2100, and then quantified again using the KAPA Library Quantification kit. A separate single-read 150-cycle Illumina NextSeq 550 flow cell was used to sequence each immunoSEQ 96-well plate. As for how the authors treated the data: The immunoSEQ output contained only junctional sequences without quality scores, so filtering could not match that applied to full-length reads. Sequences were annotated with PyIR, a Python wrapper for IgBLAST v1.9, using IMGT germline references to assign V/J genes and CDR3. Reads with weak V/J assignments (E-value above 1e-6), missing CDR3, stop codons, out-of-frame junctions, or ambiguous translated residues were removed. V3J clonotypes were defined as sequences sharing the same inferred V gene, J gene, and CDR3 amino acid sequence. Percentage overlap between repertoires was computed as shared unique clonotypes divided by the size of the smaller repertoire. Repertoire richness was assessed with RTK rarefaction, the Chao1 estimator, and Recon v2.1 estimates of unobserved clonotypes. For all TCRbeta clonotypes obtained by the gDNA method from a handful of donors, generation probabilities were computed with OLGA. Drawn from immuneACCESS, this table holds only the in-frame rearrangements with V and J called that TCRdb kept. Clones are partly lost; checked studies trace under half to an unresolved V gene and leave the rest unexplained. That table furnishes V, J and clone size, whereas the DNA furnished D and trimming. This sample has about 2.4 million clones in its table, and 90% to 95% of those were observed once. The ten largest clones take up over 0.12% of the sample.

Healthy HIV-negative adults with no recently reported acute infections or vaccinations were included as donors. All donors were Caucasian adults living in Nashville, Tennessee, USA. CD4+ T cells were enriched by magnetic negative selection; naive cells were then positively selected on CD45RA, and the negative fraction formed the memory subset. Blood was collected by leukapheresis, and PBMCs were isolated by Ficoll-Histopaque density gradient centrifugation and then cryopreserved in liquid nitrogen vapor phase. Analytical flow cytometry was used to check the purity and quantity of every magnetically sorted T cell population. Genomic DNA was isolated from each sorted fraction and quantified by UV absorbance on a Nanodrop 2000c. Taken from the germline V gene (reference sequence), the CDR1 and CDR2 loops are LNHDA and SQIVND. Including the terminal cysteine and phenylalanine, the CDR3 comprises 14 residues. CDR3 DNA is the only sequence kept; it has 42 bases, read in frame from the first base. Trimming accounts for 4 bases at V and 11 bases at J, while the number of junction bases matched to no gene is 5.

The source of this sequence is a man aged 18 to 35 in good health. The sequenced sample was naive CD4+ T cells sorted from blood. This sample's cell subset or site label indicates: CD45RA+ positively selected. The chain was built from TRBV19 and TRBJ1-4; 12 junctional bases match TRBD1. CDR3 loop: CASSTPGTGGKLFF. DNA sequence: TGTGCCAGTAGTACGCCCGGGACAGGGGGCAAACTGTTTTTT.